This entry lists 11 T cell receptor beta chains sequenced from one sample in a study of shared T cell receptors in the human thymus. Using immunoSEQ multiplex PCR, the repertoire was profiled, and TCRdb retains in-frame clones only, with some absent. The table has 630,000 or so clones, more than 70% seen once. These same records also appear under a second study, on human thymus T cells.

The sample was thymocytes. Receptor source: a boy under two years old with a congenital heart defect.

This sequence joins TRBV6-5 and TRBJ1-6; TRBD1 matches at 8 bases. The CDR3 length is 14 residues. V was clipped by 5 bases and J by 7 bases; unmatched bases: 4. Germline V gene lookup returns CDR1 MNHEY and CDR2 SVGAGI. In DNA form, the CDR3 reads TGTGCCAGCAGTCGGACAGGGAGCAATTCACCCCTCCACTTT. Protein sequence: CASSRTGSNSPLHF.

The chain is built from TRBV15 and TRBJ2-1, with TRBD2 matching over 12 bases. J lost 5 bases, V lost 0 bases, and 5 bases had no gene match. In germline, CDR1 is LNHNV, CDR2 YYDKDF (reference sequence). The CDR3 totals 17 residues. For the CDR3, the DNA is TGTGCCACCAGCAGAGATTCTAGCGGGGGGGCAAACAATGAGCAGTTCTTC. Its translation is CATSRDSSGGANNEQFF.

The rearrangement links TRBV15 to TRBJ2-2; the match to TRBD2 covers 14 bases. With V trimmed by 4 bases and J by 4 bases, 20 bases remained unmatched. The CDR3 is made up of 22 amino acids. Germline CDR1 reads LNHNV; CDR2 reads YYDKDF (reference sequence). The CDR3 protein is CATSKAGNRGLAGVGCTGELFF. DNA for the CDR3: TGTGCCACCAGCAAAGCTGGAAACCGGGGACTAGCGGGAGTAGGTTGCACCGGGGAGCTGTTTTTT.

The V call is TRBV5-4, the J call TRBJ2-2, with 10 bases identical to TRBD1. Germline CDR1 is SGHNT and CDR2 is YYREEE (reference sequence). The V and J ends lost 3 bases and 7 bases, in that order; junction bases with no gene match: 9. This CDR3 is 16 amino acids long. The CDR3 DNA follows: TGTGCCAGCAGCTCTGCCCGGGACAGGGGAGGCGGGGAGCTGTTTTTT. Protein sequence: CASSSARDRGGGELFF.

This clone was seen just once. The chain links TRBV5-1 to TRBJ2-4, with 11 bases identical to TRBD2. CDR1 and CDR2 from the germline V gene are SGHRS and YFSETQ. This CDR3 contains 16 residues. Trimming took 0 bases from V and 2 from J; bases not matched to a gene: 1. The DNA for the CDR3 is TGCGCCAGCAGCTTGGGACTAGCGGGGACCAAAAACATTCAGTACTTC. It specifies CASSLGLAGTKNIQYF.

The V and J genes are TRBV7-2 and TRBJ2-7; 8 bases map to TRBD1. The CDR3 loop spans 14 amino acids. Germline CDR1 SGHTA, CDR2 FQGNSA. V lost 6 bases and J lost 5; bases outside the gene matches: 9. CDR3 loop: CASRPRDRRNEQYF. The CDR3 DNA follows: TGTGCCAGCAGACCCCGGGACAGGAGGAACGAGCAGTACTTC.

V and J are TRBV29-1 and TRBJ2-3; TRBD2 matches 10 bases. The CDR3 has 15 residues. Trimming at V came to 6 bases and at J to 4 bases, leaving 10 bases not matched to a gene. Germline lookup yields CDR1 SQVTM and CDR2 ANQGSEA. For the CDR3, the DNA is TGCAGCGTCACTGTGCCGGGACTAGCGTCAGATACGCAGTATTTT. Protein sequence: CSVTVPGLASDTQYF.

This clone has only a few counts. J is TRBJ1-6 and V is TRBV6-6; D possibly corresponds to TRBD1 (6 bases). The germline gives CDR1 MNHNY, CDR2 SVGAGI (reference sequence). CDR3 length: 14 residues. Trimming removed 6 bases at V and 7 bases at J, with 13 bases between. CDR3 coding DNA: TGTGCCAGCAGGCAGAGGGGGGGGAATTCACCCCTCCACTTT. It translates to CASRQRGGNSPLHF.

This clone was seen more than once but under ten times. This chain uses TRBV7-3 with TRBJ2-1, with TRBD2 as a possible D gene (5 bases). Germline CDR1 and CDR2: SGHTA and FQGTGA. V gave up 1 base and J gave up 5 bases, with 12 bases separating them. This CDR3 spans 15 amino acids. The CDR3 region is CASSLIERGHNEQFF. CDR3 nucleotide sequence: TGTGCCAGCAGCTTAATAGAGCGCGGGCACAATGAGCAGTTCTTC.

The J gene is TRBJ2-7, the V gene TRBV18; TRBD2 matches 10 bases. CDR1 and CDR2 (germline): KGHSH, LQKENI. This CDR3 is 15 amino acids long. The V segment lost 5 bases and the J segment 3 bases; nucleotides outside the gene matches: 7. The CDR3 DNA follows: TGTGCCAGCTCAACAAGGACTAGCGGCTTCTACGAGCAGTACTTC. This translates into CASSTRTSGFYEQYF.

The chain employs TRBV28 and TRBJ2-5; 9 nucleotides align to TRBD1. This CDR3 is built from 19 residues. Looked up from germline, CDR1 is MDHEN and CDR2 is SYDVKM. The ends lost 2 bases at V and 4 bases at J; junction bases unmatched: 17. The CDR3 DNA is TGTGCCAGCAGTTTACCCAATACAATGGACAGGGGAGGGGGAGAGACCCAGTACTTC. Translating it yields CASSLPNTMDRGGGETQYF.